These 26 T cell receptor beta chains originate from one sample sequenced in a study of neurological immune-mediated disorders. TCRdb independently ran MiXCR on the 5' RACE reads; one entry per CDR3 protein. The data hold fewer than 30,000 distinct CDR3 sequences, with under 15% observed a single time. The sequencing sample was made of PBMCs. Receptors were obtained from a woman aged 35 to 49 with HTLV-1-associated myelopathy (HAM/TSP).

In this sample, this clonotype turned up many times. This rearrangement joins TRBV11-2 to TRBJ1-4; D remains unclear. Per the germline V gene, CDR1 is SGHAT and CDR2 is FQNNGV. The CDR3 extends over 16 amino acids. V lost 0 bases and J lost 7, with 15 bases in between. CDR3 protein: CASSLEPGMVGEKLFF. In nucleotides, the CDR3 is TGTGCCAGCAGCTTAGAGCCCGGGATGGTTGGTGAAAAACTGTTTTTT.

This clonotype was seen ten or more times. The chain recombines TRBV10-3 with TRBJ1-5; 8 nucleotides agree with TRBD1. With 3 bases clipped from V and 8 bases from J, the junction kept 12 bases outside the gene matches. The germline V gene has CDR1 ENHRY and CDR2 SYGVKD. CDR3 size: 16 residues. This CDR3 reads CAISEPTDRGGEPQHF. CDR3 in DNA: TGTGCCATCAGTGAACCGACCGACAGGGGAGGGGAGCCCCAGCATTTT.

Ten or more counts support this clonotype. The rearrangement joins TRBV12-5 to TRBJ2-1; the D gene is possibly TRBD2 (6 bases). CDR1 is LGHNT, CDR2 FRNRAP, per germline. The CDR3 runs to 18 residues. Trimming took 4 bases from V and 0 from J, leaving 19 bases between them. CDR3: CASGSPLLAPSSYNEQFF. The CDR3 DNA follows: TGTGCTAGTGGTTCGCCCCTTCTAGCGCCGAGCTCCTACAATGAGCAGTTCTTC.

This clonotype was counted at least ten times. The chain recombines TRBV20-1 with TRBJ2-3; 9 positions match TRBD2. The CDR3 extends over 12 amino acids. With 7 bases clipped from V and 8 bases from J, the junction kept 7 bases outside the gene matches. Germline V gene lookup returns CDR1 DFQATT and CDR2 SNEGSKA (reference sequence). The CDR3 reads CSVAGGLSTQYF. As DNA, the CDR3 is TGCAGTGTTGCGGGGGGGTTGAGTACGCAGTATTTT.

This clonotype was counted between two and nine times. The chain carries TRBV21-1 and TRBJ2-7; TRBD1 was called by the table and not checked on the DNA. TRBV21-1 is reported as a pseudogene. CDR3 length: 15 residues. CDR3: CASKWRGARGYEQYV. CDR3 DNA sequence: TGTGCCAGCAAGTGGCGGGGAGCCCGCGGGTACGAGCAGTACGTC.

There are many counts of this clonotype. The chain has TRBV29-1 and TRBJ2-3; 14 bases line up with TRBD2. Trimming at V came to 6 bases and at J to 6 bases, leaving 5 bases not matched to a gene. Germline CDR1 reads SQVTM; CDR2 reads ANQGSEA. This CDR3 is built from 14 residues. This chain's CDR3 is CSVGTSGGGDTQYF. The CDR3 DNA reads TGCAGCGTAGGGACTAGCGGGGGTGGCGATACGCAGTATTTT.

At least ten counts were recorded for this clonotype. The chain recombines TRBV5-1 with TRBJ1-1, with 8 bases fitting TRBD1. With 2 bases clipped from V and 5 bases from J, the junction kept 8 bases outside the gene matches. From germline, CDR1 is SGHRS and CDR2 YFSETQ. There are 15 residues in the CDR3. The CDR3 coding sequence is TGCGCCAGCAGCTTTCCTGACAGGGGAGGAACTGAAGCTTTCTTT. Protein: CASSFPDRGGTEAFF.

The chain carries TRBV7-8 and TRBJ1-1; 12 bases align to TRBD1. Germline assignment: CDR1 SGHVS and CDR2 FQNEAQ. This CDR3 spans 16 amino acids. The chain's CDR3 is CDGSFGTGGAWTEAFF. The CDR3 DNA sequence: TGTGACGGCAGCTTCGGGACAGGGGGCGCGTGGACTGAAGCTTTCTTT.

This clonotype was counted many times. The chain is built from TRBV7-9 and TRBJ1-2; D not certain. The CDR3 consists of 15 residues. The germline V and J ends were trimmed by 4 bases and 8 bases, with 20 bases remaining between them. Germline V gene sequence: CDR1 SEHNR, CDR2 FQNEAQ (reference sequence). The CDR3 spells CASSSRTPLPNGYTF. DNA of the CDR3: TGTGCCAGCAGCTCCCGAACCCCCCTCCCCAACGGCTACACCTTC.

There are many counts of this clonotype. CDR3 region: CSALSGRNIQYF. The CDR3 nucleotides read TGCAGCGCCCTTTCGGGTCGAAACATTCAGTACTTC. The gene calls are TRBV29-1 and TRBJ2-4; D remains unclear. The length of the CDR3 is 12 residues. Trimming removed 7 bases at V and 6 bases at J, with 13 bases between. Looked up from germline, CDR1 is SQVTM and CDR2 is ANQGSEA.

This clonotype has a count of ten or more. This chain joins TRBV20-1 and TRBJ1-2; D ambiguous. The CDR3 sequence is 13 residues long. Trimming took off 3 bases at V and 2 bases at J, with 10 bases between the two ends. Germline-derived CDR1 and CDR2 are DFQATT and SNEGSKA (reference sequence). The CDR3 DNA sequence: TGCAGTGCTAGGGATTCGCGAAACTATGGCTACACCTTC. It translates to CSARDSRNYGYTF.

This clonotype was counted ten times or more. V is TRBV14 and J is TRBJ1-1; D is uncertain. Per the germline V gene, CDR1 is SGHDN and CDR2 is FVKESK. The CDR3 sequence is 14 residues long. The germline V and J ends were trimmed by 1 base and 1 base, with 7 bases remaining between them. The DNA for the CDR3 is TGTGCCAGCAGCCAAGGCCCACGGAACACTGAAGCTTTCTTT. This translates into CASSQGPRNTEAFF.

This clonotype was seen repeatedly, ten times or more. The chain joins TRBV5-6 to TRBJ1-2; the D is unclear. The germline gives CDR1 SGHDT, CDR2 YYEEEE. The CDR3 spans 11 residues. V gave up 2 bases and J gave up 8 bases, with 7 bases separating them. Written as DNA, the CDR3 is TGTGCCAGCAGCTTCCTGATGGGCTACACCTTC. This encodes CASSFLMGYTF.

This clonotype was observed many times. The V gene is TRBV5-1, the J gene TRBJ2-5; 12 nucleotides align to TRBD2. The CDR3 runs 17 residues. J was trimmed by 4 bases and V by 0 bases; bases with no gene match: 7. The germline V gene has CDR1 SGHRS and CDR2 YFSETQ. Here the CDR3 reads CASSLGTSGDPRETQYF. The CDR3 region has the DNA TGCGCCAGCAGCTTGGGGACTAGCGGGGACCCCCGAGAGACCCAGTACTTC.

This clonotype is termed medium-sized (0.01 to 0.1%). This sequence joins TRBV20-1 and TRBJ2-4; 11 bases are a match to TRBD1. CDR1 is DFQATT and CDR2 is SNEGSKA in the germline V gene (reference sequence). The junction had 6 bases not matched to a gene; V was cut back by 5 bases and J by 12 bases. The CDR3 has 12 amino acids. This chain's CDR3 is CSAEDRGPGQYF. CDR3 DNA sequence: TGCAGTGCTGAGGACAGGGGGCCTGGTCAGTACTTC.

This clonotype was recorded many times. The genes are TRBV15 and TRBJ2-2; the D gene is possibly TRBD1 (5 bases). Per the germline V gene, CDR1 is LNHNV and CDR2 is YYDKDF (reference sequence). This CDR3 comprises 11 residues. Trimming cost V 9 bases and J 6 bases, with 8 bases left between them. The CDR3 here is CATQGAGELFF. In DNA form, the CDR3 reads TGTGCCACTCAGGGTGCCGGGGAGCTGTTTTTT. Supplemented by reference TRBV15 and TRBJ2-2, the full variable domain reads DAMVIQNPRYQVTQFGKPVTLSCSQTLNHNVMYWYQQKSSQAPKLLFHYYDKDFNNEADTPDNFQSRRPNTSFCFLDIRSPGLGDTAMYLCATQGAGELFFGEGSRLTVL.

There are many counts of this clonotype. The chain joins TRBV9 to TRBJ2-3; TRBD1 is a possible D gene (5 bases). Germline V CDR1 and CDR2: SGDLS, YYNGEE. This CDR3 has 17 residues. The V end was cut by 3 bases, the J end by 2 bases, with 19 bases between. CDR3 in DNA: TGTGCCAGCAGCGGGCCGATTTCGACAGTTCCCACAGATACGCAGTATTTT. Its translation is CASSGPISTVPTDTQYF.

On this clonotype itself: Given a much more abundant clone one base away, this may be a read error. CDR3 sequence: CANSLGRITDTQYF. In DNA, the CDR3 is TGTGCCAACAGCTTGGGCAGGATCACAGATACGCAGTATTTT. The V gene is TRBV11-2, the J gene TRBJ2-3, with D unclear. This CDR3 has 14 residues. The germline CDR1 and CDR2 sequences are SGHAT and FQNNGV.

In its sample, this clonotype was seen a few times. The V gene is TRBV18, the J gene TRBJ2-7; TRBD1 matches at 7 bases. Trimming cost V 3 bases and J 5 bases; bases outside gene matches: 7. The length of the CDR3 is 14 residues. The germline V gene encodes CDR1 KGHSH and CDR2 LQKENI. The CDR3 sequence is CASSPRQGPDEQYF. The CDR3 DNA is TGTGCCAGCTCACCGAGACAGGGCCCTGACGAGCAGTACTTC.

This clonotype has at least ten counts. The chain has TRBV5-1 and TRBJ2-7, with 8 nucleotides matching TRBD1. V lost 4 bases to trimming and J lost 2 bases; unmatched junction nucleotides: 8. CDR1 and CDR2 (germline): SGHRS, YFSETQ. The CDR3 runs to 15 residues. CDR3 in amino acids: CASSPAGQGTYEQYV. The CDR3 bases are TGCGCCAGCAGCCCGGCTGGACAGGGCACCTACGAGCAGTACGTC.

This clonotype was seen at least ten times. The rearrangement links TRBV5-4 to TRBJ2-1; TRBD2 is a possible D gene (6 bases). Trimming stripped 4 bases from V and 4 bases from J, with 12 bases between. CDR3 size: 14 residues. Germline CDR1 SGHNT, CDR2 YYREEE (reference sequence). CDR3 loop: CASSPAGTYNEQFF. The CDR3 coding sequence is TGTGCCAGCAGCCCGGCCGGGACTTACAATGAGCAGTTCTTC. The whole variable domain, remainder taken from reference TRBV5-4 and TRBJ2-1, is ETGVTQSPTHLIKTRGQQVTLRCSSQSGHNTVSWYQQALGQGPQFIFQYYREEENGRGNFPPRFSGLQFPNYSSELNVNALELDDSALYLCASSPAGTYNEQFFGPGTRLTVL.

This clonotype has at least ten counts. The chain joins TRBV5-1 to TRBJ1-1; no reliable D call. V lost 4 bases to trimming and J lost 3 bases, with 13 bases between them. This CDR3 is 14 amino acids long. Germline CDR1 is SGHRS and CDR2 is YFSETQ. The DNA of the CDR3 is TGCGCCAGCAGCCGCGGGGTATCCGACACTGAAGCTTTCTTT. Protein: CASSRGVSDTEAFF.

This clonotype was counted ten times or more. The chain couples TRBV20-1 to TRBJ1-5, with 7 positions matching TRBD1. The CDR3 is made up of 13 amino acids. Unmatched junction bases numbered 5, after V lost 4 bases and J lost 5 bases. Germline values: CDR1 DFQATT, CDR2 SNEGSKA (reference sequence). The CDR3 sequence: CSANPDRDQPQHF. For the CDR3, the DNA is TGCAGTGCTAACCCCGACAGGGATCAGCCCCAGCATTTT.

This clonotype was counted many times. The rearrangement joins TRBV27 to TRBJ2-3; D unresolved. Trimming left V 4 bases short and J 11 bases short, with 19 bases between. The CDR3 is 14 amino acids. CDR1 is MNHEY, CDR2 SMNVEV, per germline (reference sequence). The CDR3 is CASSSPDRLRGQYF. CDR3 nucleotide sequence: TGTGCCAGCAGTTCCCCAGACCGACTTCGAGGGCAGTATTTT.

This clonotype came up many times. The chain is built from TRBV7-2 and TRBJ2-2; 7 bases fit TRBD2. CDR1 is SGHTA and CDR2 is FQGNSA in the germline V gene. CDR3 length: 15 residues. V lost 4 bases and J lost 5; bases outside the gene matches: 7. DNA of the CDR3: TGTGCCAGCAGCTCGCAGGGAGGGAAGACCGGGGAGCTGTTTTTT. This gives the protein CASSSQGGKTGELFF.

Worth noting for this clonotype: This could be a read error, since a much larger clone is one nucleotide away. The gene calls are TRBV20-1 and TRBJ2-7; D is possibly TRBD1 (6 bases). The germline V gene has CDR1 DFQATT and CDR2 SNEGSKA (reference sequence). This CDR3 is 14 amino acids long. Deletions cut 6 bases from V and 4 bases from J, with 19 bases between. DNA for the CDR3: TGCAGTGCCCCTACCTCCATGGACAGTTACGAGCAGTACTTC. It specifies CSAPTSMDSYEQYF.